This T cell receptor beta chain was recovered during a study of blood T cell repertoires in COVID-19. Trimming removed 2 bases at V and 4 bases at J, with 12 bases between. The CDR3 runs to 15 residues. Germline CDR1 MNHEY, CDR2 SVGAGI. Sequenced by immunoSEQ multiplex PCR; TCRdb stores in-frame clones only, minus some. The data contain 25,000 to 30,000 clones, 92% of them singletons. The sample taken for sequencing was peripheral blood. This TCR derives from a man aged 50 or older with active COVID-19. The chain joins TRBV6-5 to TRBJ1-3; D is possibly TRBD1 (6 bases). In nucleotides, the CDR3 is TGTGCCAGCAGTTACGGGGGGGGGCTAGGAAACACCATATATTTT. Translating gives CASSYGGGLGNTIYF.